This T cell receptor (beta chain) was found in a study of response to subunit inactivated influenza vaccine. Findings of the study overall: Every seasonal influenza vaccination brings in few new T cells, the authors suggested.

MiXCR, applied by TCRdb to the RT-PCR reads, yields one record per CDR3 protein. In the table there are around 300,000 distinct CDR3 sequences, about 20% of which are singletons. About this clonotype: Its antigen remains unknown.

Germline V gene data show CDR1 as DFQATT and CDR2 as SNEGSKA (reference sequence). This CDR3 has 15 amino acids. Trimming cost V 4 bases and J 5 bases, with 18 bases left between them. The source was PBMCs from blood, collected less than 22 months after vaccination. The chain recombines TRBV20-1 with TRBJ1-5, with D possibly TRBD1 on 5 matching bases. The sequence was obtained from a man between 45 and 75 years old who received an inactivated influenza vaccine. The CDR3 here is CSATRHIRDDQPQHF. The CDR3 DNA sequence: TGCAGTGCTACGCGGCACATCAGGGACGATCAGCCCCAGCATTTT.